Presented here are 23 T cell receptor beta chains from one specimen sequenced in a study of regulatory dendritic cells for organ transplantation. The table came from immunoSEQ multiplex PCR; TCRdb's copy has only in-frame clones and leaves some out. The profile shows approximately 22,000 clones, 85% of them singletons. Sorted subsets were CFSE-labeled and cultured around five days with allogeneic dendritic cells. These receptors are not linked to any known antigen. The sequenced sample was naive CD4+ T cells from blood cultured with dendritic cells. Described subset: CD45RA+ naive T cells. Receptor source: a human donor in good health.

This clone was seen just once. The rearrangement uses TRBV6-5 and TRBJ2-2; D remains ambiguous. V lost 4 bases and J 10 bases, leaving 22 bases between the germline ends. The CDR3 runs to 16 residues. Germline lookup yields CDR1 MNHEY and CDR2 SVGAGI. The CDR3 region is CASSSTFWATTKELFF. The CDR3 DNA reads as TGTGCCAGCAGTTCTACATTCTGGGCGACCACCAAGGAGCTGTTTTTT.

The chain couples TRBV6-5 to TRBJ1-2; 7 bases match TRBD1. The CDR3 runs 14 residues. Germline loops: CDR1 MNHEY, CDR2 SVGAGI. Unmatched junction bases numbered 12, after V lost 7 bases and J lost 7 bases. The CDR3 is CASTRTGRFGGYTF. The CDR3 bases are TGTGCCAGCACTCGGACAGGCCGTTTCGGTGGCTACACCTTC.

The chain uses TRBV7-9 and TRBJ2-2, with 8 nucleotides matching TRBD1. V shed 3 bases and J 5 bases; nucleotides not matched to a gene: 5. Germline values: CDR1 SEHNR, CDR2 FQNEAQ (reference sequence). This CDR3 is 15 amino acids long. CDR3 loop: CASSLTGVTTGELFF. The CDR3 DNA is TGTGCCAGCAGCTTGACAGGGGTTACGACCGGGGAGCTGTTTTTT.

The chain combines TRBV4-1 with TRBJ1-5; D gene uncertain. The germline CDR1 and CDR2 sequences are MGHRA and YSYEKL. Trimming stripped 3 bases from V and 5 bases from J, with 11 bases between. CDR3 length: 14 residues. The CDR3 coding sequence is TGCGCCAGCAGCCATCGCCACTTAGATCAGCCCCAGCATTTT. This sequence encodes CASSHRHLDQPQHF.

This clone was counted once. The chain is built from TRBV5-6 and TRBJ1-4; the match to TRBD1 covers 8 bases. This CDR3 comprises 19 residues. Germline CDR1 and CDR2: SGHDT and YYEEEE. The J segment lost 0 bases and the V segment lost 4 bases, leaving 14 bases of the junction unmatched. The CDR3 spells CASSPIRDRRVATNEKLFF. The CDR3 DNA reads as TGTGCCAGCAGCCCTATTCGGGACAGGAGGGTTGCAACTAATGAAAAACTGTTTTTT.

CDR3 DNA sequence: TGTGCCAGCAGCGAGGACAGGAAGAATGAAAAACTGTTTTTT. This gives the protein CASSEDRKNEKLFF. The V call is TRBV2, the J call TRBJ1-4, with TRBD1 matching 7 bases. This CDR3 is 14 amino acids long. Germline V gives CDR1 SNHLY, CDR2 FYNNEI. After removal of 6 bases from V and 5 bases from J, the junction contained 6 bases not matched to a gene.

This chain uses TRBV4-3 with TRBJ1-1; D not resolved. Germline V gene sequence: CDR1 LGHNA, CDR2 YSLEER. V lost 0 bases to trimming and J lost 8 bases, with 19 bases between them. The CDR3 length is 16 residues. CDR3 residues: CASSQEPVSRSGEAFF. Here the CDR3 DNA reads TGCGCCAGCAGCCAAGAACCGGTCAGCCGCTCGGGGGAAGCTTTCTTT.

The chain has TRBV9 and TRBJ1-1; D gene ambiguous. V was shortened by 0 bases and J by 5 bases, with 11 bases between the two germline ends. The CDR3 contains 14 residues. Germline-derived CDR1 and CDR2 are SGDLS and YYNGEE. In DNA form, the CDR3 reads TGTGCCAGCAGCGTAGTTGGGGTTGGGACTGAAGCTTTCTTT. Its protein product is CASSVVGVGTEAFF.

In its sample, this clone was seen a few times. V and J are TRBV5-4 and TRBJ2-7; D possibly corresponds to TRBD1 (5 bases). The V end was cut by 3 bases, the J end by 4 bases, with 11 bases between. The CDR3 consists of 13 residues. Germline V gene lookup returns CDR1 SGHNT and CDR2 YYREEE (reference sequence). The CDR3 loop is CASSYKGRYEQYF. The CDR3 DNA reads TGTGCCAGCAGCTACAAGGGGCGGTACGAGCAGTACTTC.

J is TRBJ2-1 and V is TRBV27, with a weak D call TRBD2 (6 bases). V shed 5 bases and J shed 5 bases, with 28 bases lying between them. Germline V gene lookup returns CDR1 MNHEY and CDR2 SMNVEV (reference sequence). The CDR3 has 19 residues. The CDR3 coding sequence is TGTGCCAGCAGTCTCCGCTCGACCGAATATACTAGCTATCACAATGAGCAGTTCTTC. This gives the protein CASSLRSTEYTSYHNEQFF.

This clone was recorded only once. This chain uses TRBV10-3 with TRBJ1-5, with D unresolved. V was trimmed by 7 bases and J by 10 bases, leaving 14 bases between them. The CDR3 runs to 12 residues. Germline CDR1 reads ENHRY; CDR2 reads SYGVKD. CDR3 amino acids: CAIKSLGAPQHF. The CDR3 DNA follows: TGTGCCATCAAGTCCCTGGGAGCTCCCCAGCATTTT.

This clone was seen more than once but under ten times. The chain couples TRBV7-9 to TRBJ2-7, with TRBD2 matching 7 bases. Germline loops: CDR1 SEHNR, CDR2 FQNEAQ (reference sequence). The CDR3 contains 13 residues. The V and J ends lost 11 bases and 3 bases, in that order; junction bases with no gene match: 10. CDR3 protein: CALAVGGSYEQYF. For the CDR3, the DNA is TGTGCCCTGGCTGTGGGCGGGAGCTACGAGCAGTACTTC.

V is TRBV6-1 and J is TRBJ1-4, with D perhaps matching TRBD1 (5 bases). CDR3 length: 15 amino acids. Germline CDR1 MNHNS, CDR2 SASEGT. Between the trimmed V and J ends, which lost 2 bases and 7 bases, there was a span of 14 bases. This CDR3 is CASSEIWGPGEKLFF. The CDR3 region has the DNA TGTGCCAGCAGTGAAATCTGGGGCCCTGGTGAAAAACTGTTTTTT.

The chain has TRBV11-1 and TRBJ2-5; D unclear. V lost 1 base to trimming and J lost 7 bases, with 10 bases between them. The CDR3 has 13 residues. CDR1 is SGHAT, CDR2 FQDESV, per germline (reference sequence). DNA for the CDR3: TGTGCCAGCAGCTTAGAAAATTTGGGGACCCAGTACTTC. Protein product: CASSLENLGTQYF.

V is TRBV2 and J is TRBJ2-7; D possibly corresponds to TRBD2 (6 bases). This CDR3 spans 13 amino acids. Germline-derived CDR1 and CDR2 are SNHLY and FYNNEI. Trimming cost V 8 bases and J 7 bases, with 18 bases left between them. CDR3 residues: CASRDSSLREQYF. CDR3 in DNA: TGTGCCAGCCGGGACTCGAGTCTGCGGGAGCAGTACTTC.

This chain uses TRBV10-3 with TRBJ1-2; D is possibly TRBD1 (5 bases). V was trimmed by 4 bases and J by 2 bases, leaving 14 bases between them. CDR1 ENHRY and CDR2 SYGVKD come from the germline V gene. The CDR3 runs to 15 residues. Here the CDR3 DNA reads TGTGCCATCAGTGGTCTGGGGACGGAAAACTATGGCTACACCTTC. Protein sequence: CAISGLGTENYGYTF.

The V gene is TRBV5-4, the J gene TRBJ2-7; D unclear. The germline CDR1 and CDR2 sequences are SGHNT and YYREEE (reference sequence). Trimming took 4 bases from V and 0 from J, leaving 17 bases between them. CDR3 size: 16 residues. The DNA of the CDR3 is TGTGCCAGCAGCAAAGACTCGGCAGTGAGCTCCTACGAGCAGTACTTC. Amino acids: CASSKDSAVSSYEQYF.

This chain uses TRBV7-2 with TRBJ2-3; D is ambiguous. This CDR3 region has 14 residues. Looked up from germline, CDR1 is SGHTA and CDR2 is FQGNSA. Trimming took off 1 base at V and 2 bases at J, with 7 bases between the two ends. The CDR3 protein is CASSLVGATDTQYF. CDR3 sequence (DNA): TGTGCCAGCAGCTTAGTCGGAGCCACAGATACGCAGTATTTT.

The V and J genes are TRBV30 and TRBJ2-5; D ambiguous. Trimming pared 0 bases from V and 3 bases from J, leaving 8 bases between. Germline lookup yields CDR1 GTSNPN and CDR2 SVGIG (reference sequence). The CDR3 contains 13 residues. The CDR3 region is CAWSVGWKETQYF. The DNA of the CDR3 is TGTGCCTGGAGTGTAGGATGGAAAGAGACCCAGTACTTC.

V gene TRBV6-1 combines with J gene TRBJ2-6; D may be TRBD1 (5 bases). The CDR3 totals 17 residues. Trimming cost V 3 bases and J 0 bases, with 12 bases left between them. The germline V gene encodes CDR1 MNHNS and CDR2 SASEGT. In nucleotides, the CDR3 is TGTGCCAGCAGTGATGGAACAGGTTTCTCTGGGGCCAACGTCCTGACTTTC. This gives the protein CASSDGTGFSGANVLTF.

This clone was detected once. The genes are TRBV9 and TRBJ1-2; tentatively, D is TRBD1 (5 bases). The CDR3 is 14 amino acids. Germline V gene lookup returns CDR1 SGDLS and CDR2 YYNGEE. Trimming left V 0 bases short and J 2 bases short, with 8 bases between. Written as DNA, the CDR3 is TGTGCCAGCAGCGTAGAGGAGGGGAACTATGGCTACACCTTC. This gives the protein CASSVEEGNYGYTF.

In this sample, this clone turned up a few times. V is TRBV29-1 and J is TRBJ2-5, with D maybe TRBD1 (5 bases). The CDR3 length is 13 residues. V was pared by 7 bases and J by 2 bases, with 14 bases between. Looked up from germline, CDR1 is SQVTM and CDR2 is ANQGSEA. CDR3 region: CSARPQGQETQYF. CDR3 DNA: TGCAGCGCAAGGCCTCAGGGACAAGAGACCCAGTACTTC.

The chain recombines TRBV30 with TRBJ2-7; 9 positions agree with TRBD2. The CDR3 loop spans 15 amino acids. Trimming removed 0 bases from V and 2 bases from J; junction bases left unmatched: 5. The germline CDR1 and CDR2 sequences are GTSNPN and SVGIG (reference sequence). DNA of the CDR3: TGTGCCTGGAGTGTAGGGGCGGGAGGGACCTACGAGCAGTACTTC. Protein sequence: CAWSVGAGGTYEQYF.